The entry below gives a single T cell receptor (beta chain) sequence along with its context. Its antigen remains unidentified. The protocol was immunoSEQ multiplex PCR, while the TCRdb copy is restricted to in-frame clones and leaves out a portion. The repertoire holds some 110,000 clones, more than 75% seen once, with 6% to 8% in the top ten. This specimen belongs to a study of T cell responses to AZD1222 COVID-19 vaccine. The CDR3 contains 14 residues. Germline assignment: CDR1 SQVTM and CDR2 ANQGSEA. J was trimmed by 0 bases and V by 6 bases; bases with no gene match: 6. Study results and limitations: Only a handful of people who got AZD1222 tested seropositive at baseline. White British ancestry dominated among donors, who included more females, and clonal diversity was possibly underestimated. It was only after the peak T cell response that any repertoires were sampled.

Sequencing was performed on peripheral blood, taken on day 0 of AZD1222 vaccination. The receptor was derived from an adult in good health. The chain couples TRBV29-1 to TRBJ1-1; 8 bases fit TRBD1. The CDR3 DNA reads as TGCAGCGTCAACAGGGGGGGAATGAACACTGAAGCTTTCTTT. Amino acids: CSVNRGGMNTEAFF.